These 9 T cell receptor beta chains share one sample of origin, sequenced in a study of OX40 agonist ivuxolimab in advanced cancers. Sequenced by immunoSEQ multiplex PCR; TCRdb stores in-frame clones only, minus some. Seen here are 8,000 to 10,000 clones, about nine tenths observed once, and the top ten hold over 9%. The material was CD4+ or CD8+ T cells sorted from blood, obtained in a trial of the OX40 agonist ivuxolimab. The source is an adult with an advanced solid tumor such as melanoma, head and neck, liver or kidney cancer.

This clone came up a few times. The chain employs TRBV6-5 and TRBJ2-3, with 11 bases matching TRBD2. This CDR3 region has 14 residues. CDR1 is MNHEY, CDR2 SVGAGI, per germline. V shed 4 bases, J shed 3 bases, and the junction held 0 bases outside the gene matches. The CDR3 reads CASSLAGGTDTQYF. The CDR3 region has the DNA TGTGCCAGCAGTTTAGCGGGGGGGACAGATACGCAGTATTTT.

This chain connects TRBV19 to TRBJ2-7; D may be TRBD1 (5 bases). The CDR3 consists of 14 residues. Germline-derived CDR1 and CDR2 are LNHDA and SQIVND (reference sequence). Trimming took 5 bases from V and 7 from J, leaving 18 bases between them. CDR3 bases: TGTGCCAGTAGTTCGACGGGCCAGGCAGGGGAGCAGTACTTC. Translating gives CASSSTGQAGEQYF.

This clone was observed a few times. The chain recombines TRBV25-1 with TRBJ2-7; D is unclear. V gave up 4 bases and J gave up 7 bases, with 8 bases separating them. The CDR3 is made up of 11 amino acids. Germline CDR1 MGHDK, CDR2 SYGVNS. This chain's CDR3 is CASSGLWEQYF. CDR3 in DNA: TGTGCCAGCAGTGGTCTATGGGAGCAGTACTTC.

V gene TRBV5-4 combines with J gene TRBJ2-3; no definite D call. Germline V gives CDR1 SGHNT, CDR2 YYREEE (reference sequence). Trimming took off 1 base at V and 0 bases at J, with 6 bases between the two ends. The CDR3 totals 14 residues. The CDR3 DNA reads as TGTGCCAGCAGCTTGACGGCTAGCACAGATACGCAGTATTTT. Amino acids: CASSLTASTDTQYF.

This rearrangement joins TRBV6-4 to TRBJ2-7, with a tentative D call TRBD1 (6 bases). Germline V gene lookup returns CDR1 MRHNA and CDR2 SNTAGT. V lost 2 bases to trimming and J lost 2 bases, with 7 bases between them. This CDR3 is built from 13 residues. CDR3 sequence reads: CASSDGDTYEQYF. In DNA form, the CDR3 reads TGTGCCAGCAGTGACGGGGACACCTACGAGCAGTACTTC.

The chain joins TRBV6-1 to TRBJ2-1; D is unresolved. V was clipped by 1 base and J by 6 bases, with 4 bases between them. The length of the CDR3 is 12 residues. Germline V gene data show CDR1 as MNHNS and CDR2 as SASEGT. CDR3: CASSEGVNEQFF. CDR3 nucleotide sequence: TGTGCCAGCAGTGAAGGGGTCAATGAGCAGTTCTTC.

The chain uses TRBV13 and TRBJ2-7; 11 bases align to TRBD2. CDR3 length: 15 amino acids. Germline V lookup: CDR1 PRHDT, CDR2 FYEKMQ (reference sequence). Losses at the gene ends were 5 bases for V and 3 bases for J; bases not matched to a gene: 6. This CDR3 reads CASSLRTSGYYEQYF. CDR3 nucleotide sequence: TGTGCCAGCAGCCTTCGGACTAGCGGGTACTACGAGCAGTACTTC.

The V call is TRBV7-3, the J call TRBJ1-6; D unclear. CDR1 and CDR2 (germline): SGHTA, FQGTGA. This CDR3 is built from 13 residues. Trimming shortened V by 2 bases and J by 6 bases, and 5 bases separated the two germline ends. CDR3 amino acids: CASSLYINSPLHF. The DNA for the CDR3 is TGTGCCAGCAGCTTATATATTAATTCACCCCTCCACTTT.

CDR3 loop: CSAGQASGNTIYF. CDR3 coding DNA: TGCAGCGCCGGACAGGCCTCTGGAAACACCATATATTTT. J is TRBJ1-3 and V is TRBV29-1; 7 bases line up with TRBD1. The V and J ends lost 7 bases and 0 bases, in that order; junction bases with no gene match: 3. Germline V gene lookup returns CDR1 SQVTM and CDR2 ANQGSEA. The CDR3 contains 13 residues.